Following are 31 T cell receptor beta chains from one sample sequenced in a study of OX40 agonist ivuxolimab in advanced cancers. Measured with immunoSEQ multiplex PCR; TCRdb has only the in-frame clones, and not every one. The sample contains over 45,000 clones, less than 85% of which appear only once. This sample comprised CD4+ or CD8+ T cells sorted from blood, obtained in a trial of the OX40 agonist ivuxolimab. These TCRs come from an adult with an advanced solid tumor such as melanoma, head and neck, liver or kidney cancer.

This sequence joins TRBV7-2 and TRBJ1-2; 7 bases align to TRBD1. Per the germline V gene, CDR1 is SGHTA and CDR2 is FQGNSA. The CDR3 runs 18 residues. V gave up 1 base and J gave up 3 bases; unmatched junction bases: 14. CDR3 nucleotide sequence: TGTGCCAGCAGCTTAGAGTGGTGGAAGGACAGGTCTTACTATGGCTACACCTTC. It yields the protein CASSLEWWKDRSYYGYTF.

The CDR3 coding sequence is TGTGCCAGTACCATCAGTGAAGAGACCCAGTACTTC. This sequence encodes CASTISEETQYF. This sequence joins TRBV19 and TRBJ2-5; D is unresolved. CDR1 LNHDA and CDR2 SQIVND come from the germline V gene (reference sequence). CDR3 length: 12 residues. The V gene lost 7 bases and the J gene lost 3 bases, with 9 bases spanning the gap.

This clone turned up a few times. The J gene is TRBJ1-2, the V gene TRBV2; no clear D gene. Per germline, CDR1 SNHLY and CDR2 FYNNEI. V was pared by 4 bases and J by 7 bases, with 13 bases between. The CDR3 runs 13 residues. The CDR3 sequence: CASSGGRRRGYTF. The CDR3 nucleotides read TGTGCCAGCAGTGGAGGCAGGCGGCGTGGCTACACCTTC.

A single count supports this clone. The chain carries TRBV9 and TRBJ2-1; 7 bases are a match to TRBD2. The CDR3 has 17 residues. Trimming removed 3 bases from V and 7 bases from J; junction bases left unmatched: 16. Germline CDR1 is SGDLS and CDR2 is YYNGEE. The CDR3 is CASSARLAFTSLNEQFF. CDR3 sequence (DNA): TGTGCCAGCAGCGCCCGACTAGCCTTCACTAGTTTGAATGAGCAGTTCTTC. The full variable domain, its missing parts supplied by reference TRBV9 and TRBJ2-1, is DSGVTQTPKHLITATGQRVTLRCSPRSGDLSVYWYQQSLDQGLQFLIQYYNGEERAKGNILERFSAQQFPDLHSELNLSSLELGDSALYFCASSARLAFTSLNEQFFGPGTRLTVL.

This chain links TRBV7-2 with TRBJ1-2, with D perhaps TRBD1 (6 bases). The ends were cut back, 7 bases at V and 2 bases at J, with 17 bases in the middle. The CDR3 consists of 15 residues. Germline V lookup: CDR1 SGHTA, CDR2 FQGNSA. The CDR3 region is CASKKMQGRNYGYTF. The CDR3 region has the DNA TGTGCCAGCAAGAAAATGCAGGGGAGGAACTATGGCTACACCTTC. Full variable domain (rest looked up from reference TRBV7-2 and TRBJ1-2): GAGVSQSPSNKVTEKGKDVELRCDPISGHTALYWYRQSLGQGLEFLIYFQGNSAPDKSGLPSDRFSAERTGGSVSTLTIQRTQQEDSAVYLCASKKMQGRNYGYTFGSGTRLTVV.

The chain recombines TRBV19 with TRBJ2-3, with D possibly called TRBD1 or TRBD2 (7 bases each). Germline CDR1 LNHDA, CDR2 SQIVND (reference sequence). Deletions cut 9 bases from V and 4 bases from J, with 20 bases between. The CDR3 totals 15 residues. This CDR3 is CASQNRGGGADTQYF. CDR3 DNA: TGTGCCAGCCAGAACAGGGGAGGGGGGGCAGATACGCAGTATTTT.

This chain connects TRBV30 to TRBJ2-7; TRBD2 matches 10 bases. Germline CDR1 GTSNPN, CDR2 SVGIG (reference sequence). The CDR3 runs 15 residues. Losses at the gene ends were 2 bases for V and 0 bases for J; bases not matched to a gene: 4. This chain's CDR3 is CAWSRAGGLSYEQYF. The CDR3, as DNA: TGTGCCTGGAGTAGAGCGGGGGGGCTCTCCTACGAGCAGTACTTC.

The chain employs TRBV2 and TRBJ2-7; tentatively, D is TRBD1 (7 bases). Germline V gene data show CDR1 as SNHLY and CDR2 as FYNNEI. The CDR3 runs 15 residues. V lost 8 bases to trimming and J lost 2 bases, with 19 bases between them. CDR3 residues: CASRQGGRIPYEQYF. DNA of the CDR3: TGTGCCAGCCGACAGGGAGGACGGATCCCCTACGAGCAGTACTTC.

This clone has only one observation. The CDR3 nucleotides are TGTGCCAGCAGCTTAGGAGACGGGTACGAGCAGTACTTC. Translating gives CASSLGDGYEQYF. The J gene is TRBJ2-7, the V gene TRBV5-6; D remains ambiguous. The CDR3 has 13 amino acids. Trimming removed 2 bases at V and 4 bases at J, with 10 bases between. The germline V gene has CDR1 SGHDT and CDR2 YYEEEE. Full variable domain (rest looked up from reference TRBV5-6 and TRBJ2-7): DAGVTQSPTHLIKTRGQQVTLRCSPKSGHDTVSWYQQALGQGPQFIFQYYEEEERQRGNFPDRFSGHQFPNYSSELNVNALLLGDSALYLCASSLGDGYEQYFGPGTRLTVT.

The rearrangement links TRBV7-9 to TRBJ1-4; possibly TRBD1 for D (6 bases). This CDR3 region has 12 residues. Germline V CDR1 and CDR2: SEHNR, FQNEAQ (reference sequence). The V end lost 6 bases, the J end lost 5 bases, and 7 bases lay between the germline ends. The CDR3: CASRGGNEKLFF. The CDR3, as DNA: TGTGCCAGCAGAGGGGGAAATGAAAAACTGTTTTTT.

V and J are TRBV4-1 and TRBJ2-3, with unresolved D. Germline CDR1 MGHRA, CDR2 YSYEKL. Between the trimmed V and J ends, which lost 0 bases and 2 bases, there was a span of 12 bases. The CDR3 totals 16 residues. The CDR3 DNA reads as TGCGCCAGCAGCCAAGAGGAGTTTGCTTCCACAGATACGCAGTATTTT. Protein product: CASSQEEFASTDTQYF.

This rearrangement joins TRBV6-5 to TRBJ1-6; D unresolved. CDR3 length: 11 amino acids. The germline V gene encodes CDR1 MNHEY and CDR2 SVGAGI. Trimming stripped 6 bases from V and 10 bases from J, with 7 bases between. The CDR3 DNA reads TGTGCCAGCAGCCAAGGCTCACCCCTCCACTTT. Amino acids: CASSQGSPLHF.

V and J are TRBV4-2 and TRBJ2-5; the match to TRBD2 covers 7 bases. Losses at the gene ends were 4 bases for V and 3 bases for J; bases not matched to a gene: 8. Per germline, CDR1 LGHNA and CDR2 YNFKEQ. The CDR3 consists of 15 residues. CDR3 bases: TGTGCCAGCAGCCCCGCTGGGGCGGGAGAAGAGACCCAGTACTTC. Protein: CASSPAGAGEETQYF.

This clone was recorded only once. The rearrangement joins TRBV19 to TRBJ2-2; unclear D gene. The V end was cut by 6 bases, the J end by 2 bases, with 7 bases between. Germline V gene data show CDR1 as LNHDA and CDR2 as SQIVND (reference sequence). This CDR3 contains 13 residues. The CDR3 nucleotides read TGTGCCAGTAGGATGGGAAACACCGGGGAGCTGTTTTTT. Translation: CASRMGNTGELFF.

V gene TRBV6-6 combines with J gene TRBJ2-3, with TRBD1 matching 8 bases. The ends lost 6 bases at V and 1 base at J; junction bases unmatched: 6. Germline-derived CDR1 and CDR2 are MNHNY and SVGAGI (reference sequence). CDR3 length: 15 residues. CDR3 in DNA: TGTGCCAGCAGGGTATCGGACAGGGGCACAGATACGCAGTATTTT. Encoded protein: CASRVSDRGTDTQYF.

The chain links TRBV2 to TRBJ2-5; TRBD2 is a possible D gene (6 bases). The CDR3 is made up of 14 amino acids. V shed 6 bases and J shed 2 bases, with 13 bases lying between them. The germline V gene has CDR1 SNHLY and CDR2 FYNNEI. The CDR3 DNA sequence: TGTGCCAGCAGGGCCGGGACTCAACAAGAGACCCAGTACTTC. Its protein is CASRAGTQQETQYF.

The J gene is TRBJ1-4, the V gene TRBV28; perhaps TRBD1 as D (6 bases). V was clipped by 2 bases and J by 8 bases, with 12 bases between them. Germline lookup yields CDR1 MDHEN and CDR2 SYDVKM. The CDR3 totals 14 residues. CDR3 loop: CASSLLRGREKLFF. DNA for the CDR3: TGTGCCAGCAGTTTACTCAGGGGCCGCGAAAAACTGTTTTTT.

This clone was detected a few times. The CDR3 reads CSSEQGNYGYTF. CDR3 coding DNA: TGCAGCTCCGAACAGGGGAACTATGGCTACACCTTC. The chain has TRBV29-1 and TRBJ1-2, with TRBD1 matching 7 bases. In germline, CDR1 is SQVTM, CDR2 ANQGSEA. V trimming: 8 bases; J trimming: 2 bases; junction bases outside the gene matches: 5. This CDR3 region has 12 residues.

The table lists this clone with a count of one. The chain recombines TRBV7-8 with TRBJ2-7; D gene ambiguous. Trimming took off 0 bases at V and 2 bases at J, with 8 bases between the two ends. The CDR3 has 14 residues. From germline, CDR1 is SGHVS and CDR2 FQNEAQ. The CDR3 spells CASSLAPDAYEQYF. In nucleotides, the CDR3 is TGTGCCAGCAGCTTAGCTCCGGACGCCTACGAGCAGTACTTC.

Only one count was recorded for this clone. The chain combines TRBV11-3 with TRBJ2-1; maybe TRBD2 (5 bases). This CDR3 region has 12 residues. Deletions cut 5 bases from V and 8 bases from J, with 10 bases between. CDR1 is SGHNT, CDR2 YENEEA, per germline. The chain's CDR3 is CASSRHGDEQFF. CDR3 DNA: TGTGCCAGCAGCCGTCACGGGGATGAGCAGTTCTTC. Based on the CDR3 plus reference TRBV11-3 and TRBJ2-1, the full variable domain is EAGVVQSPRYKIIEKKQPVAFWCNPISGHNTLYWYLQNLGQGPELLIRYENEEAVDDSQLPKDRFSAERLKGVDSTLKIQPAELGDSAVYLCASSRHGDEQFFGPGTRLTVL.

This chain links TRBV6-6 with TRBJ1-5; D is undetermined. The CDR3 covers 13 residues. Per germline, CDR1 MNHNY and CDR2 SVGAGI (reference sequence). V was clipped by 4 bases and J by 7 bases, with 11 bases between them. CDR3 nucleotide sequence: TGTGCCAGCAGTTCACTCTCGATGCAGCCCCAGCATTTT. Translated, it gives CASSSLSMQPQHF.

This chain uses TRBV30 with TRBJ1-4; D perhaps matches TRBD1 (6 bases). Trimming removed 2 bases at V and 8 bases at J, with 12 bases between. The CDR3 is 13 amino acids. Germline V CDR1 and CDR2: GTSNPN, SVGIG (reference sequence). The CDR3 here is CAWSRQVQEKLFF. CDR3 in DNA: TGTGCCTGGAGTCGACAGGTTCAAGAAAAACTGTTTTTT.

This clone was seen only once. The V and J genes are TRBV6-5 and TRBJ1-1, with TRBD1 matching over 7 bases. CDR1 MNHEY and CDR2 SVGAGI come from the germline V gene. Trimming at V came to 5 bases and at J to 5 bases, leaving 2 bases not matched to a gene. There are 12 residues in the CDR3. Written as DNA, the CDR3 is TGTGCCAGCAGTCGACAGGGAACTGAAGCTTTCTTT. Translating it yields CASSRQGTEAFF.

Here the CDR3 reads CASSQYYSRSTDTQYF. The CDR3 nucleotides are TGCGCCAGCAGCCAGTATTACAGCCGAAGCACAGATACGCAGTATTTT. V and J are TRBV4-1 and TRBJ2-3; D unresolved. Trimming took 3 bases from V and 0 from J, leaving 13 bases between them. The germline V gene encodes CDR1 MGHRA and CDR2 YSYEKL. The CDR3 has 16 residues.

The genes are TRBV10-3 and TRBJ1-5; weak D call: TRBD1 (5 bases). Germline CDR1 ENHRY, CDR2 SYGVKD. This CDR3 contains 15 residues. V shed 10 bases and J shed 3 bases, with 19 bases lying between them. The CDR3 spells CATQTTEGANQPQHF. The DNA of the CDR3 is TGTGCCACCCAGACAACGGAAGGGGCCAATCAGCCCCAGCATTTT.

The V gene is TRBV7-2, the J gene TRBJ2-2; 9 bases fit TRBD2. Germline V gene data show CDR1 as SGHTA and CDR2 as FQGNSA. This CDR3 has 17 residues. V dropped 4 bases and J dropped 4; count of bases not matched to a gene: 10. The CDR3 region has the DNA TGTGCCAGCAGCTCCATGGTTGCAGCGGGAGGCACCGGGGAGCTGTTTTTT. Amino acids: CASSSMVAAGGTGELFF.

CDR3 sequence (DNA): TGTGCCAGTAGTACCGGGACTAGCGTGGGCATTCAGTACTTC. This codes for CASSTGTSVGIQYF. This chain uses TRBV19 with TRBJ2-4; 10 bases agree with TRBD2. This CDR3 contains 14 residues. Trimming cost V 4 bases and J 9 bases; bases outside gene matches: 6. Germline CDR1 LNHDA, CDR2 SQIVND (reference sequence). The full variable domain, in which reference TRBV19 and TRBJ2-4 provide the parts outside the CDR3, is DGGITQSPKYLFRKEGQNVTLSCEQNLNHDAMYWYRQDPGQGLRLIYYSQIVNDFQKGDIAEGYSVSREKKESFPLTVTSAQKNPTAFYLCASSTGTSVGIQYFGAGTRLSVL.

This clone qualifies as medium-sized. The gene calls are TRBV5-6 and TRBJ1-5, with 7 bases fitting TRBD1. Looked up from germline, CDR1 is SGHDT and CDR2 is YYEEEE. J gave up 7 bases and V 4 bases, and 14 bases lay outside the gene matches. The CDR3 extends over 16 amino acids. The DNA for the CDR3 is TGTGCCAGCAGCCTCCGACAGGGCGGGGGATCGCAGCCCCAGCATTTT. It yields the protein CASSLRQGGGSQPQHF. Looking up the rest from reference TRBV5-6 and TRBJ1-5 gives the full variable domain: DAGVTQSPTHLIKTRGQQVTLRCSPKSGHDTVSWYQQALGQGPQFIFQYYEEEERQRGNFPDRFSGHQFPNYSSELNVNALLLGDSALYLCASSLRQGGGSQPQHFGDGTRLSIL.

This clone has only a few counts. The rearrangement joins TRBV19 to TRBJ2-2; D assignment may be TRBD1 or TRBD2 (5 bases each). Germline V lookup: CDR1 LNHDA, CDR2 SQIVND (reference sequence). Trimming stripped 3 bases from V and 6 bases from J, with 17 bases between. This CDR3 has 16 residues. CDR3 bases: TGTGCCAGTAGTATGGGCCCTCCAGGGCGGGCCGGGGAGCTGTTTTTT. It codes for CASSMGPPGRAGELFF.

The rearrangement links TRBV5-1 to TRBJ2-3; D is perhaps TRBD2 (5 bases). Germline V lookup: CDR1 SGHRS, CDR2 YFSETQ. Trimming cost V 7 bases and J 2 bases, with 14 bases left between them. CDR3 length: 14 amino acids. CDR3 DNA: TGCGCCAGCGGACCGGGATTTACCACAGATACGCAGTATTTT. It translates to CASGPGFTTDTQYF.

This chain connects TRBV7-2 to TRBJ2-1; 11 nucleotides agree with TRBD2. The germline CDR1 and CDR2 sequences are SGHTA and FQGNSA. V trimming: 3 bases; J trimming: 7 bases; junction bases outside the gene matches: 8. This CDR3 spans 16 amino acids. CDR3 coding DNA: TGTGCCAGCAGCTTCCTAGCGGGAGGCCGTCTGAATGAGCAGTTCTTC. This translates into CASSFLAGGRLNEQFF. Variable domain in full (rest from reference TRBV7-2 and TRBJ2-1): GAGVSQSPSNKVTEKGKDVELRCDPISGHTALYWYRQSLGQGLEFLIYFQGNSAPDKSGLPSDRFSAERTGGSVSTLTIQRTQQEDSAVYLCASSFLAGGRLNEQFFGPGTRLTVL.